These 11 T cell receptor beta chains came from one sample sequenced in a study of blood T cell repertoires in COVID-19. The protocol was immunoSEQ multiplex PCR, while the TCRdb copy is restricted to in-frame clones and leaves out a portion. The repertoire has fewer than 200,000 clones, 65% to 85% of them found once; the top ten carry 5.6%. The sample comprised PBMCs or T cells enriched from blood (not recorded which). These receptors originate from a middle-aged woman with acute COVID-19.

This chain connects TRBV7-9 to TRBJ2-5, with 8 bases aligning to TRBD1. This CDR3 comprises 13 residues. Germline V gene data show CDR1 as SEHNR and CDR2 as FQNEAQ (reference sequence). With V trimmed by 3 bases and J by 7 bases, 4 bases remained unmatched. CDR3: CASSFQGTGTQYF. The CDR3 region has the DNA TGTGCCAGCAGCTTCCAAGGGACAGGGACCCAGTACTTC.

The V and J genes are TRBV2 and TRBJ1-1; D is perhaps TRBD1 (5 bases). This CDR3 region has 13 residues. Germline CDR1 and CDR2: SNHLY and FYNNEI. The ends were cut back, 4 bases at V and 7 bases at J, with 13 bases in the middle. The CDR3 DNA sequence: TGTGCCAGCAGTGTCGTCAGGGATGGTGAAGCTTTCTTT. Translation: CASSVVRDGEAFF. Combining the CDR3 with reference TRBV2 and TRBJ1-1 gives the whole variable domain EPEVTQTPSHQVTQMGQEVILRCVPISNHLYFYWYRQILGQKVEFLVSFYNNEISEKSEIFDDQFSVERPDGSNFTLKIRSTKLEDSAMYFCASSVVRDGEAFFGQGTRLTVV.

This clone came up a few times. CDR3 amino acids: CATSDSRVKTQYF. DNA for the CDR3: TGTGCCACCAGTGATTCCAGGGTAAAGACCCAGTACTTC. The chain joins TRBV24-1 to TRBJ2-5, with D tentatively TRBD1 (5 bases). Germline loops: CDR1 KGHDR, CDR2 SFDVKD. Trimming took off 2 bases at V and 6 bases at J, with 9 bases between the two ends. This CDR3 comprises 13 residues.

The rearrangement links TRBV7-9 to TRBJ1-2; the D gene is possibly TRBD1 (6 bases). Germline-derived CDR1 and CDR2 are SEHNR and FQNEAQ (reference sequence). Between the trimmed V and J ends, which lost 4 bases and 3 bases, there was a span of 18 bases. The CDR3 runs 16 residues. The CDR3 reads CASSYRRGGKDYGYTF. The CDR3 region has the DNA TGTGCCAGCAGCTATCGTCGGGGGGGCAAAGACTATGGCTACACCTTC. The whole variable domain, filled in from reference TRBV7-9 and TRBJ1-2, reads DTGVSQNPRHKITKRGQNVTFRCDPISEHNRLYWYRQTLGQGPEFLTYFQNEAQLEKSRLLSDRFSAERPKGSFSTLEIQRTEQGDSAMYLCASSYRRGGKDYGYTFGSGTRLTVV.

The chain joins TRBV19 to TRBJ2-2; 10 bases agree with TRBD2. Trimming cost V 10 bases and J 4 bases; bases outside gene matches: 9. This CDR3 comprises 15 residues. CDR1 is LNHDA and CDR2 is SQIVND in the germline V gene (reference sequence). The CDR3 DNA sequence: TGTGCCACCAGAGGACTAGCGGTAACCACCGGGGAGCTGTTTTTT. Translation: CATRGLAVTTGELFF.

The CDR3 loop is CASSRDSMVEKLFF. The CDR3 coding sequence is TGTGCCAGCAGCCGGGACAGTATGGTTGAAAAACTGTTTTTT. The V gene is TRBV11-1, the J gene TRBJ1-4; 7 nucleotides align to TRBD1. CDR1 SGHAT and CDR2 FQDESV come from the germline V gene (reference sequence). The V and J ends lost 5 bases and 7 bases, in that order; junction bases with no gene match: 7. CDR3 length: 14 residues.

The chain links TRBV10-3 to TRBJ2-2; D may be TRBD1 (6 bases). The CDR3 covers 17 residues. Trimming shortened V by 10 bases and J by 0 bases, and 21 bases separated the two germline ends. Germline V gene lookup returns CDR1 ENHRY and CDR2 SYGVKD. This chain's CDR3 is CATLRDTNSANTGELFF. In DNA form, the CDR3 reads TGTGCCACCCTCCGGGACACTAACTCCGCGAACACCGGGGAGCTGTTTTTT.

This clone was seen just once. The CDR3, as DNA: TGTGCCAGCAGCTTAGCCTTCGCTCCGGGACTAGCGGGAGCCTCCTACAATGAGCAGTTCTTC. Its translation is CASSLAFAPGLAGASYNEQFF. The V and J genes are TRBV7-2 and TRBJ2-1; 14 bases agree with TRBD2. This CDR3 has 21 residues. Germline CDR1 SGHTA, CDR2 FQGNSA. The trim removed 0 bases at V and 0 bases at J, leaving 10 bases unmatched. Based on the CDR3 plus reference TRBV7-2 and TRBJ2-1, the full variable domain is GAGVSQSPSNKVTEKGKDVELRCDPISGHTALYWYRQSLGQGLEFLIYFQGNSAPDKSGLPSDRFSAERTGGSVSTLTIQRTQQEDSAVYLCASSLAFAPGLAGASYNEQFFGPGTRLTVL.

The gene calls are TRBV19 and TRBJ2-1; weak D call: TRBD2 (7 bases). The length of the CDR3 is 15 residues. Germline CDR1 LNHDA, CDR2 SQIVND (reference sequence). Trimming took 3 bases from V and 5 from J, leaving 14 bases between them. The CDR3 coding sequence is TGTGCCAGTAGTATCCCGGGGGGCACAAACAATGAGCAGTTCTTC. Protein product: CASSIPGGTNNEQFF. The full variable domain, rest sourced from reference TRBV19 and TRBJ2-1, is DGGITQSPKYLFRKEGQNVTLSCEQNLNHDAMYWYRQDPGQGLRLIYYSQIVNDFQKGDIAEGYSVSREKKESFPLTVTSAQKNPTAFYLCASSIPGGTNNEQFFGPGTRLTVL.

This rearrangement joins TRBV29-1 to TRBJ2-7, with a possible D match to TRBD2 (6 bases). CDR1 SQVTM and CDR2 ANQGSEA come from the germline V gene. The germline V and J ends were trimmed by 4 bases and 1 base, with 8 bases remaining between them. The CDR3 totals 12 residues. The CDR3 nucleotides are TGCAGCGTTGCCGGGAGATCCTACGAGCAGTACGTC. Residues: CSVAGRSYEQYV.

The chain carries TRBV7-9 and TRBJ2-2; possibly TRBD2 for D (6 bases). The germline CDR1 and CDR2 sequences are SEHNR and FQNEAQ (reference sequence). The CDR3 runs 13 residues. V shed 2 bases and J shed 7 bases, with 8 bases lying between them. The CDR3 protein is CASSLPGVGELFF. The CDR3 DNA follows: TGTGCCAGCAGCTTACCGGGGGTCGGGGAGCTGTTTTTT. Full variable domain (missing parts from reference TRBV7-9 and TRBJ2-2): DTGVSQNPRHKITKRGQNVTFRCDPISEHNRLYWYRQTLGQGPEFLTYFQNEAQLEKSRLLSDRFSAERPKGSFSTLEIQRTEQGDSAMYLCASSLPGVGELFFGEGSRLTVL.